These 3 T cell receptor beta chains originate from one sample sequenced in a study of control samples from healthy donors and cancer patients. The repertoire was sequenced with immunoSEQ multiplex PCR; TCRdb's copy has only in-frame clones and lacks some. Of 75,000 or so clones listed, over 85% are singletons. The specimen was PBMCs. These receptors originate from a man between 60 and 75 years old with colorectal cancer.

The chain joins TRBV18 to TRBJ2-1, with TRBD1 as a possible D gene (6 bases). Germline CDR1 reads KGHSH; CDR2 reads LQKENI. The CDR3 is 14 amino acids. Trimming cost V 6 bases and J 1 base, with 10 bases left between them. The CDR3 DNA is TGTGCCAGCTCGAAAGACAGGTCCTACAATGAGCAGTTCTTC. Its translation is CASSKDRSYNEQFF.

The chain carries TRBV5-1 and TRBJ2-7; D is perhaps TRBD2 (5 bases). V was cut by 5 bases and J by 3 bases, with 15 bases left in between. Germline-derived CDR1 and CDR2 are SGHRS and YFSETQ. The CDR3 loop spans 14 amino acids. The chain's CDR3 is CASSLVGGYYEQYF. CDR3 nucleotides: TGCGCCAGCAGTCTTGTCGGAGGATACTACGAGCAGTACTTC.

The rearrangement joins TRBV4-3 to TRBJ2-7; D is ambiguous. CDR3 length: 14 amino acids. Germline CDR1 is LGHNA and CDR2 is YSLEER. V gave up 0 bases and J gave up 2 bases, with 8 bases separating them. The CDR3 loop is CASSQDYGAYEQYF. The DNA for the CDR3 is TGCGCCAGCAGCCAAGATTACGGAGCCTACGAGCAGTACTTC.